A single T cell receptor (beta chain) is shown here with its context. The antigen it binds to is not known. No per-base quality is available; no much larger clone lies one base away. The sample belongs to a study of cytomegalovirus exposure and HLA in healthy donors (dated 2017 in TCRdb). Regarding the research as a whole: An earlier analysis of approximately 640 of the donors reported about 250 Gb of sequence data and 117 million unique TCR beta sequences from 150 million to 200 million T cells. An early release that covered some 640 HLA-typed donors contained approximately 320 gigabases of sequencing data and 70 million to 100 million unique TCR sequences. Among the roughly 430 genotyped donors, 81% belonged to the genetic ancestry cluster associated with self-reported Caucasian donors. The study was designed to test whether signatures of past pathogen exposure could be identified by cataloging public T cell receptors. The T cell repertoires of around 730 subjects were profiled by immunosequencing and related to cytomegalovirus serostatus. Besides the first cohort of around 670 subjects, a separate validation cohort made up of 120 different subjects was used. The study combined high-throughput TCR immunosequencing, statistical association of individual TCRs with disease status, and machine learning to predict cytomegalovirus infection status. To study patterns of TCR occurrence, a later analysis re-analyzed previously published TCR beta repertoires from 666 donors and added high-resolution HLA genotyping. In the later analysis, no new phenotypic data were used to find candidate immune exposures; instead, reliance was placed on TCR beta sequences and their occurrence across donors. An earlier analysis of 587 of the donors used high-throughput TCR beta sequencing to judge whether each TCR beta V gene segment behaved as functional or pseudogenic. Donor age, sex, ethnicity and CMV serostatus were compiled together with the repertoire data. A later genetic analysis used genome-wide SNP genotypes for about three fifths of the roughly 700 donors, treating that subset as a discovery cohort. Every repertoire in the discovery cohort had been generated on one and the same sequencing platform. Both class I and class II loci were covered by HLA typing, at four-digit resolution. Typing coverage differed by locus: A, B, C, DRB1 and DQB1 were typed in roughly 620-640 donors, DQA1 in about 510, DPA1 in nearly 610, and DPB1 in roughly 470. Five DR-DQ haplotypes were handled as single units for association and clustering, since linkage in the cohort was strong. Among 398 genotyped donors of the cohort, an average of around 240,000 unique TCR beta nucleotide sequences were sequenced per donor, approximately 20% of them non-productive.

In total, just over 650 healthy bone marrow donors made up the cohort. At the time of sampling, all cohort members were nominally healthy, though unrecorded immune exposures were likely present. The donor was CMV seronegative and belonged to the group of 352 seronegative cohort members. Each donor provided a peripheral blood sample, and peripheral blood mononuclear cells were used for TCR beta sequencing. Genomic DNA extraction from the blood cell samples was performed with the Qiagen DNeasy Blood Extraction Kit. General findings and caveats noted by the study authors: Presence/absence analyses assumed roughly uniform sequencing depth across donors, an assumption that may not hold. Compared with equally common non-associated chains, HLA-associated TCR beta chains in a later analysis were more clonally expanded and had lower generation probabilities. About 15 rarely observed V segments, including chromosome 9 orphons, were excluded from the earlier analysis of approximately 600 of the donors because counts were too low. A total of 164 TCR beta chains were listed by the study as associated with cytomegalovirus. While some public TCRs were present in many individuals, most TCR sequences turned up only very rarely across donors. A further reported finding was that TCR beta sequences accurately predicted the HLA-A and HLA-B alleles for most subjects in the first cohort. CMV serostatus was the only immune exposure information available for the cohort. Cytomegalovirus status was reported to be diagnosed by the classifier with high specificity and sensitivity in both the original and validation cohorts. In vitro tests confirmed that three of the cytomegalovirus-associated TCR beta chains recognize cytomegalovirus antigens. A later analysis reported that several top co-occurrence clusters appeared linked to parvovirus B19, influenza, CMV and Epstein-Barr virus. In a later genetic analysis, fewer N-insertions in productive TCRs were reported among donors in an Asian-associated ancestry cluster than the roughly 700-donor mean. An earlier analysis of 450 to 750 of the donors showed that most TCR beta V segments appeared in productive rearrangements either about 87% or about 30% of the time, which broadly matched IMGT annotations. In a later genetic analysis, a missense DCLRE1C variant was associated with V-gene and J-gene trimming of TCR beta chains, and the association was replicated in an independent cohort. Specific HLA alleles were associated with 18,000 or so TCR beta sequences at a false discovery rate of 0.05 in a later analysis. In this cohort, only TCR beta chains were sequenced, and detectable features were limited by the absence of alpha or paired-chain data. Assigning TCR associations to individual alleles was difficult when HLA alleles, especially DR and DQ, strongly co-occurred. Because HLA typing was unavailable for some donors at each locus, only the typed subset was used in association tests. A cluster of highly shared sequence variants was judged likely to represent a technical artifact of the sequencing pipeline. The authors suggested that the approach could potentially be generalized to other disease states and immunological phenotypes. In a later analysis, most CMV-associated TCR beta chains were found to appear HLA-restricted, with HLA associations seemingly driven largely by CMV exposure. In a later analysis, TCR association rates were found to vary across HLA loci, with the most associated TCRs seen for DRB1 alleles and the fewest for HLA-C alleles. Correlated functional status among segregating V segments might be attributable to linkage disequilibrium, but an unknown experimental factor could not be ruled out.

Library preparation employed the immunoSEQ multiplex PCR assay. For the multiplex PCR, a mixture combining 60 forward primers for TCR Vbeta segments and 13 reverse primers for TCR Jbeta segments was used. The CDR3 region of rearranged TCR beta genes was amplified from genomic DNA by a multiplex PCR assay. The Illumina HiSeq System was used to sequence the amplified TCR beta libraries as 87-base-pair reads. The original methods were these. Across the roughly 670 repertoires, a later analysis counted around 80 million unique TCR beta chains, roughly 11 million of which were shared by at least two donors. A nearest-neighbor algorithm error-corrected the raw reads and collapsed the reads into unique sequences, merging closely related sequences to remove PCR and sequencing errors. Alignment of CDR3 sequences to IMGT reference sequences was used to assign V, D and J gene segments. For a sequence to be retained, at least a six-nucleotide match to both a V gene segment and a J gene segment was required. Rearrangements were called productive when the CDR3 lacked stop codons and stayed in frame with V and J; all others were non-productive. CDR3 was defined by IMGT convention, running from the second conserved V-encoded cysteine to the conserved J-encoded phenylalanine. In an earlier analysis of 550 to 650 of the donors, sequences lacking an unambiguous match to a single V gene segment were excluded. An earlier analysis of around 600 of the donors classified V segments as functional when productive rearrangements were above 56.7% and as segregating when the standard deviation between donors was above 5%. A statistical classification framework was built to diagnose cytomegalovirus status from the catalog of TCR beta chain sequences. A later analysis assigned V and J genes by comparing TCR nucleotide sequences with IMGT/GENE-DB human TR gene sequences. The TCRdist pipeline was used in a later analysis to assign CDR3 sequences and most-parsimonious VDJ recombination scenarios. In a later analysis, each TCR beta chain was defined by its CDR3 amino acid sequence together with its V-gene family, and reads lacking a unique V-gene family were excluded. As a way to deal with suspected cross-contamination and a sequencing artifact, a later analysis dropped approximately 590 nucleotide sequences that were highly shared and had low generation probability. In a later analysis, a clonal expansion index was calculated for each public chain from normalized within-repertoire ranks of inferred template counts. In a later analysis, generation probabilities were computed using a VDJ recombination model fitted to out-of-frame rearrangements, and the results were checked against IGoR. Hypergeometric tests were used in a later analysis to score TCR-TCR, TCR-HLA and TCR-CMV co-occurrence, with a repertoire-size bias correction applied to the TCR pairs. False discovery rates were estimated in a later analysis by permuting HLA or CMV assignments 20 times. In a later analysis, co-occurring TCRs were grouped using DBSCAN, and TCRdist sequence similarity was added for clustering within HLA-allele-positive subsets. Co-occurrence clustering excluded repertoires with fewer than 30,000 or more than 120,000 public chains, plus five with anomalous nucleotide sharing. TCRdb's version of the immuneACCESS table is confined to in-frame rearrangements and falls short of the full clone set. An unresolved V gene accounts for under half of the shortfall where checked; the remainder is of unknown origin. The DNA gave D and trimming, while V, J and clone size come from that table. This sample lists about 130,000 clones; 70% to 90% were detected once. The ten largest clones represent under 2% of the sample.

Sequenced sample: PBMCs. The source is a boy between 5 and 17 years old in good health and CMV-seronegative.

The CDR3 protein: CASSMTEQGTREKLFF. Here is the DNA: TGCGCCAGCAGCATGACAGAACAGGGAACGCGGGAAAAACTGTTTTTT. The chain couples TRBV5-1 to TRBJ1-4; TRBD1 is perhaps the D gene, given 6 matching bases. Counted from cysteine to phenylalanine, this CDR3 has 16 amino acids. The DNA shown is the 48-base CDR3, in frame from base 1. Relative to germline, V is 4 bases shorter and J is 8 bases shorter, with 21 bases between their ends. CDR1 and CDR2 are drawn from the germline V gene: SGHRS, YFSETQ.